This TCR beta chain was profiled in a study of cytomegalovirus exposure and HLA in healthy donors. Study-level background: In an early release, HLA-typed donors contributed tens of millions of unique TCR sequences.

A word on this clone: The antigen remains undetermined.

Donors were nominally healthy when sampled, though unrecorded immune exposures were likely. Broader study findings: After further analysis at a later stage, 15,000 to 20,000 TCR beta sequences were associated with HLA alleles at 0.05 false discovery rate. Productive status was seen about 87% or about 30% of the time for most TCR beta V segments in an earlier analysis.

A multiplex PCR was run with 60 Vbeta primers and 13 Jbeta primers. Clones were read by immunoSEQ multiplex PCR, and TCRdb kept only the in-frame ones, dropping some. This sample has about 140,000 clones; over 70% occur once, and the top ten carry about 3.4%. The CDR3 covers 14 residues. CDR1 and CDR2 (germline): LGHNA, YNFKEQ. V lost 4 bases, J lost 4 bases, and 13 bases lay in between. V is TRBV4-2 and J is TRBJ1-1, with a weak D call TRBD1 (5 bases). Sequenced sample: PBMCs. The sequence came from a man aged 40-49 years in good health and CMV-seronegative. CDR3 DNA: TGTGCCAGCAGCCGTCCAGACGGGGGCACTGAAGCTTTCTTT. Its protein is CASSRPDGGTEAFF.